One sample yielded the 15 T cell receptor beta chains listed below, sequenced in a study of CD4 T cell repertoires in COVID-19 (dated by TCRdb to about 2021). Uncultured memory T cell samples were sequenced directly after ex vivo isolation. Libraries were built with the immunoSEQ multiplex PCR assay. Imported from immuneACCESS, the table was reduced by TCRdb to in-frame sequences with V and J called. These copies leave out some clones; in studies compared against another copy, an unresolved V gene accounts for under half, and the cause of the remainder is not known. The sample table shows about 22,000 clones, and around nine tenths are seen once. The top ten clonotypes cover around 0.63% of the sample. The specimen comprised central memory CD4+ T cells from blood, sampled before the COVID-19 pandemic. The sample's cell subset or site label is to be understood as: CD4+ T central memory cells. The receptors shown here come from a human donor who had COVID-19.

For the CDR3, the DNA is TGTGCCACCACTTTCGCGGGGGCAGAGACCCAGTACTTC. Amino acid sequence: CATTFAGAETQYF. V is TRBV2 and J is TRBJ2-5; a possible D gene is TRBD2 (7 bases). In germline, CDR1 is SNHLY, CDR2 FYNNEI. Trimming took 10 bases from V and 4 from J, leaving 16 bases between them. This CDR3 is 13 amino acids long.

The DNA for the CDR3 is TGTGCCAGTAGTCAAATGGGACAGGGAGGTCAGCCCCAGCATTTT. Protein: CASSQMGQGGQPQHF. This chain connects TRBV19 to TRBJ1-5, with 9 bases lining up with TRBD1. CDR1 and CDR2 from the germline V gene are LNHDA and SQIVND (reference sequence). The ends lost 5 bases at V and 6 bases at J; junction bases unmatched: 8. The CDR3 sequence is 15 residues long.

This clone was counted between two and nine times. The V call is TRBV10-3, the J call TRBJ2-3; TRBD2 might be the D (6 bases). The germline CDR1 and CDR2 sequences are ENHRY and SYGVKD. The CDR3 sequence is 14 residues long. The V end lost 10 bases, the J end lost 0 bases, and 14 bases lay between the germline ends. As DNA, the CDR3 is TGTGCCACCACGATAGCGGAGAGCACAGATACGCAGTATTTT. This translates into CATTIAESTDTQYF.

The chain carries TRBV10-3 and TRBJ1-2, with TRBD1 as a possible D gene (6 bases). Germline CDR1 and CDR2: ENHRY and SYGVKD. The CDR3 is made up of 15 amino acids. V lost 10 bases to trimming and J lost 6 bases, with 24 bases between them. This CDR3 reads CATTTRGESMDGYTF. As DNA, the CDR3 is TGTGCCACCACAACCAGGGGAGAAAGTATGGATGGCTACACCTTC.

The CDR3 nucleotides are TGTGCCATCAGTGAGGCGGGCGTGACGCAGTATTTT. Protein product: CAISEAGVTQYF. V is TRBV10-3 and J is TRBJ2-3, with D possibly TRBD2 on 5 matching bases. Per the germline V gene, CDR1 is ENHRY and CDR2 is SYGVKD. The V end was cut by 2 bases, the J end by 9 bases, with 9 bases between. This CDR3 is built from 12 residues.

V usage is TRBV5-1 and J usage is TRBJ2-1; D is possibly TRBD1 (6 bases). Germline-derived CDR1 and CDR2 are SGHRS and YFSETQ. Trimming removed 0 bases from V and 7 bases from J, with 17 bases in between. This CDR3 comprises 16 residues. Written as DNA, the CDR3 is TGCGCCAGCAGCTTGGATCCCGGGACACCGGGGAATGAGCAGTTCTTC. It is translated as CASSLDPGTPGNEQFF.

The chain couples TRBV7-6 to TRBJ1-1; D is possibly TRBD1 (5 bases). The V gene's germline CDR1 is SGHVS and CDR2 FNYEAQ. This CDR3 has 18 amino acids. V was shortened by 5 bases and J by 0 bases, with 22 bases between the two germline ends. The CDR3: CASSLVAVMTVLNTEAFF. The CDR3 region has the DNA TGTGCCAGCAGCCTAGTAGCGGTCATGACAGTATTGAACACTGAAGCTTTCTTT.

DNA of the CDR3: TGTGCCAGCAGTTACGACAGGGGGAGAGCTTTCTTT. Encoded protein: CASSYDRGRAFF. The chain uses TRBV6-5 and TRBJ1-1; 9 bases map to TRBD1. The germline V gene encodes CDR1 MNHEY and CDR2 SVGAGI. With V trimmed by 2 bases and J by 10 bases, 2 bases remained unmatched. This CDR3 has 12 amino acids.

The V gene is TRBV7-3, the J gene TRBJ1-1, with D perhaps matching TRBD1 (6 bases). With 5 bases removed from V and 4 bases from J, the gap between germline ends came to 14 bases. From germline, CDR1 is SGHTA and CDR2 FQGTGA. The CDR3 covers 14 residues. CDR3 DNA sequence: TGTGCCAGCAGCCCGCGCAGGGGAAGCACTGAAGCTTTCTTT. The encoded protein is CASSPRRGSTEAFF.

This clone appeared once. V gene TRBV10-3 combines with J gene TRBJ2-1; 7 bases are a match to TRBD1. This CDR3 is 13 amino acids long. V trimming: 4 bases; J trimming: 4 bases; junction bases outside the gene matches: 1. Germline CDR1 is ENHRY and CDR2 is SYGVKD. The chain's CDR3 is CAISGGQYNEQFF. In DNA form, the CDR3 reads TGTGCCATCAGTGGGGGACAGTACAATGAGCAGTTCTTC.

The chain has TRBV28 and TRBJ2-6, with no clear D. V lost 3 bases to trimming and J lost 4 bases, with 19 bases between them. The CDR3 length is 18 residues. Germline V gene data show CDR1 as MDHEN and CDR2 as SYDVKM. CDR3 loop: CASSFSGTTGYGANVLTF. CDR3 nucleotides: TGTGCCAGCAGTTTTTCCGGAACAACGGGTTACGGGGCCAACGTCCTGACTTTC.

V and J are TRBV15 and TRBJ1-2; 9 nucleotides line up with TRBD1. The CDR3 is made up of 18 amino acids. Germline V gene data show CDR1 as LNHNV and CDR2 as YYDKDF (reference sequence). Losses at the gene ends were 0 bases for V and 5 bases for J; bases not matched to a gene: 13. The chain's CDR3 is CATSREGRQGGGGYGYTF. DNA of the CDR3: TGTGCCACCAGCAGAGAGGGTAGACAGGGGGGAGGTGGGTATGGCTACACCTTC. The full variable domain, its missing parts supplied by reference TRBV15 and TRBJ1-2, is DAMVIQNPRYQVTQFGKPVTLSCSQTLNHNVMYWYQQKSSQAPKLLFHYYDKDFNNEADTPDNFQSRRPNTSFCFLDIRSPGLGDTAMYLCATSREGRQGGGGYGYTFGSGTRLTVV.

For the CDR3, the DNA is TGTGCCAGTAGTCGGACAGGACAAGATTCACCCCTCCACTTT. As protein: CASSRTGQDSPLHF. This rearrangement joins TRBV19 to TRBJ1-6; 7 nucleotides match TRBD1. This CDR3 region has 14 residues. Germline lookup yields CDR1 LNHDA and CDR2 SQIVND (reference sequence). V gave up 5 bases and J gave up 8 bases; unmatched junction bases: 6.

Only a few counts were recorded for this clone. The chain couples TRBV28 to TRBJ2-7; perhaps TRBD2 as D (6 bases). The CDR3 is 14 residues long. V was shortened by 2 bases and J by 2 bases, with 10 bases between the two germline ends. The germline CDR1 and CDR2 sequences are MDHEN and SYDVKM. In DNA, the CDR3 is TGTGCCAGCAGTTTAGGAGAGCGGGCCTACGAGCAGTACTTC. Translation: CASSLGERAYEQYF.

The chain recombines TRBV10-2 with TRBJ2-7, with 9 nucleotides matching TRBD2. There are 16 residues in the CDR3. The V and J ends lost 8 bases and 1 base, in that order; junction bases with no gene match: 12. The germline V gene encodes CDR1 WSHSY and CDR2 SAAADI. This chain's CDR3 is CASLKEAGGLSYEQYF. In nucleotides, the CDR3 is TGCGCCAGCCTTAAGGAAGCGGGGGGTCTTTCCTACGAGCAGTACTTC.